This T cell receptor beta chain emerged from a study of cytomegalovirus exposure and HLA in healthy donors. Turning to the study itself: Earlier results showed approximately 110 million unique TCR beta sequences derived from roughly 180 million T cells.

The study's findings and limits: Upon later analysis, HLA-associated TCR beta chains proved more clonally expanded than other, equally common chains.

Primers for the PCR totalled 60 Vbeta and 13 Jbeta. TCRdb's copy holds only in-frame clones and misses some; the assay was immunoSEQ multiplex PCR. The sample lists 95,000 to 150,000 clones, roughly 82% occurring once. As regards this clone: What it binds is not known. The same CDR3 can be traced to other DNA sequences in this sample.

Germline V CDR1 and CDR2: MNHNS, SASEGT. J was trimmed by 0 bases and V by 8 bases; bases with no gene match: 10. This CDR3 has 15 amino acids. As for the donors, each was a healthy bone marrow donor. While unrecorded immune exposures were likely, the donors were nominally healthy when sampled. The chain combines TRBV6-1 with TRBJ2-7, with 7 bases aligning to TRBD1. The sample was PBMCs. The source of this sequence is a woman between 18 and 30 years old in good health and CMV-seronegative. The CDR3 coding sequence is TGTGCCAGCGAGGGACCAGGACAGGCCTCCTACGAGCAGTACTTC. Its protein is CASEGPGQASYEQYF.